A single sample is the source of the 20 T cell receptor beta chains below, sequenced in a study of human thymus T cells. Using immunoSEQ multiplex PCR, the repertoire was profiled, and TCRdb retains in-frame clones only, with some absent. This sample has over 35,000 clones, with roughly 94% found just once. What was sequenced was blood. Receptors originate from a boy under three years old with a congenital heart defect but otherwise immunologically healthy.

The CDR3 loop reads CASSFQGLYGYTF. In DNA form, the CDR3 reads TGTGCCAGCAGCTTTCAGGGCCTCTATGGCTACACCTTC. The rearrangement links TRBV5-6 to TRBJ1-2, with D tentatively TRBD1 (5 bases). Germline V gene lookup returns CDR1 SGHDT and CDR2 YYEEEE. Trimming took 2 bases from V and 4 from J, leaving 9 bases between them. This CDR3 spans 13 amino acids.

The chain uses TRBV11-2 and TRBJ2-1; a possible D gene is TRBD2 (5 bases). Trimming shortened V by 5 bases and J by 6 bases, and 8 bases separated the two germline ends. This CDR3 spans 12 amino acids. The germline CDR1 and CDR2 sequences are SGHAT and FQNNGV. The CDR3 loop reads CASSRESNEQFF. In DNA, the CDR3 is TGTGCCAGCAGCCGGGAATCCAATGAGCAGTTCTTC.

In its sample, this clone was seen a few times. The chain couples TRBV5-8 to TRBJ2-7; D is ambiguous. CDR1 and CDR2 (germline): SGHTS, YDEGEE. The CDR3 length is 13 residues. V was cut by 0 bases and J by 3 bases, with 7 bases left in between. The CDR3 nucleotides read TGTGCCAGCAGCTTGGAGGCTAGCTACGAGCAGTACTTC. It translates to CASSLEASYEQYF.

The rearrangement uses TRBV27 and TRBJ2-1, with 7 bases aligning to TRBD2. This CDR3 spans 15 amino acids. Unmatched junction bases numbered 7, after V lost 3 bases and J lost 5 bases. Germline CDR1 and CDR2: MNHEY and SMNVEV (reference sequence). CDR3 DNA sequence: TGTGCCAGCAGTTTGGCGGGGGACCCGAACAATGAGCAGTTCTTC. This gives the protein CASSLAGDPNNEQFF.

The J gene is TRBJ2-3, the V gene TRBV2; tentatively, D is TRBD1 (5 bases). This CDR3 region has 13 residues. CDR1 and CDR2 (germline): SNHLY, FYNNEI. Trimming stripped 11 bases from V and 5 bases from J, with 17 bases between. In DNA form, the CDR3 reads TGTGCCTGCCCTCCTGGGCAGGGAGATACGCAGTATTTT. Its translation is CACPPGQGDTQYF.

V usage is TRBV5-6 and J usage is TRBJ1-3; D is unresolved. CDR1 is SGHDT, CDR2 YYEEEE, per germline. V dropped 0 bases and J dropped 8 bases, with 15 bases sitting between them. The CDR3 is made up of 15 amino acids. This chain's CDR3 is CASSLVGVSTDTIYF. DNA for the CDR3: TGTGCCAGCAGCTTGGTGGGTGTCAGTACGGACACCATATATTTT.

This chain joins TRBV7-8 and TRBJ1-5, with TRBD1 matching over 9 bases. Germline values: CDR1 SGHVS, CDR2 FQNEAQ. V lost 6 bases, J lost 7 bases, and 4 bases stayed unmatched. There are 13 residues in the CDR3. The CDR3 spells CASRQGAGQPQHF. DNA of the CDR3: TGTGCCAGCAGACAGGGGGCAGGGCAGCCCCAGCATTTT.

This clone occurred a few times. This chain's CDR3 is CASSWTGYNSPLHF. CDR3 nucleotide sequence: TGTGCCAGCAGTTGGACAGGGTATAATTCACCCCTCCACTTT. This chain connects TRBV27 to TRBJ1-6; 8 nucleotides agree with TRBD1. In germline, CDR1 is MNHEY, CDR2 SMNVEV (reference sequence). This CDR3 comprises 14 residues. V lost 4 bases to trimming and J lost 4 bases; unmatched junction nucleotides: 0.

The CDR3 reads CASSPRQGANYGYTF. DNA of the CDR3: TGTGCCAGCAGCCCCCGACAGGGAGCTAACTATGGCTACACCTTC. The chain employs TRBV7-2 and TRBJ1-2; TRBD1 aligns across 7 bases. The V gene end was trimmed by 5 bases and the J gene end by 0 bases; junction bases not matched to a gene: 6. CDR3 length: 15 residues. Germline loops: CDR1 SGHTA, CDR2 FQGNSA.

The CDR3 sequence is CASSQADRVNTEAFF. The CDR3 nucleotides read TGCGCCAGCAGCCAAGCTGACAGGGTGAACACTGAAGCTTTCTTT. This chain connects TRBV4-1 to TRBJ1-1; 7 bases agree with TRBD1. CDR1 and CDR2 (germline): MGHRA, YSYEKL. The CDR3 runs to 15 residues. The J segment lost 0 bases and the V segment lost 1 base, leaving 2 bases of the junction unmatched.

The CDR3 spells CASSFLADTGELFF. The CDR3 nucleotides are TGTGCCAGCAGCTTTCTAGCGGACACCGGGGAGCTGTTTTTT. The chain joins TRBV11-2 to TRBJ2-2; 7 positions match TRBD2. The germline gives CDR1 SGHAT, CDR2 FQNNGV. CDR3 size: 14 residues. After removal of 3 bases from V and 3 bases from J, the junction contained 1 base not matched to a gene.

The chain has TRBV19 and TRBJ1-5; 12 bases map to TRBD1. The CDR3 length is 15 residues. The germline V gene encodes CDR1 LNHDA and CDR2 SQIVND (reference sequence). With V trimmed by 9 bases and J by 9 bases, 12 bases remained unmatched. In DNA form, the CDR3 reads TGTGCCAGCTCAGGGACAGGGGGCGCTTTCTGGCCCCAGCATTTT. It is translated as CASSGTGGAFWPQHF.

J is TRBJ2-3 and V is TRBV10-3; 7 nucleotides agree with TRBD1. Germline V gene lookup returns CDR1 ENHRY and CDR2 SYGVKD. This CDR3 region has 15 residues. With 3 bases clipped from V and 12 bases from J, the junction kept 15 bases outside the gene matches. CDR3 loop: CAISESGQEAEAQYF. DNA for the CDR3: TGTGCCATCAGTGAATCTGGACAGGAGGCCGAAGCCCAGTATTTT.

The rearrangement joins TRBV5-1 to TRBJ2-3, with 9 nucleotides matching TRBD1. CDR1 and CDR2 (germline): SGHRS, YFSETQ. CDR3 length: 14 amino acids. V lost 4 bases to trimming and J lost 4 bases; unmatched junction nucleotides: 4. CDR3 bases: TGCGCCAGCAGCACAGGGGGCAGGGCAGATACGCAGTATTTT. This gives the protein CASSTGGRADTQYF.

The chain has TRBV7-6 and TRBJ2-5; D ambiguous. Deletions cut 1 base from V and 1 base from J, with 7 bases between. This CDR3 comprises 14 residues. Germline CDR1 is SGHVS and CDR2 is FNYEAQ. DNA for the CDR3: TGTGCCAGCAGCTTAGGCAGCTCCCAAGAGACCCAGTACTTC. It translates to CASSLGSSQETQYF.

The chain uses TRBV13 and TRBJ1-6; 8 bases are shared with TRBD1. Germline lookup yields CDR1 PRHDT and CDR2 FYEKMQ (reference sequence). V was clipped by 1 base and J by 5 bases; unmatched bases: 10. The CDR3 length is 18 residues. The CDR3 DNA is TGTGCCAGCAGCTTAGAGGACAGGGTGTTTAGGGATAATTCACCCCTCCACTTT. Its protein product is CASSLEDRVFRDNSPLHF.

The gene calls are TRBV28 and TRBJ1-2; D possibly corresponds to TRBD1 (6 bases). V lost 2 bases to trimming and J lost 8 bases, with 9 bases between them. The CDR3 covers 12 residues. The germline gives CDR1 MDHEN, CDR2 SYDVKM. The CDR3, as DNA: TGTGCCAGCAGTTTACGGGGGCGAGGCTACACCTTC. Encoded protein: CASSLRGRGYTF.

The CDR3 bases are TGTGCCAGCAGCCGGACAGTTAATGGCTACACCTTC. This translates into CASSRTVNGYTF. This chain uses TRBV7-2 with TRBJ1-2; tentatively, D is TRBD1 (6 bases). V lost 5 bases to trimming and J lost 6 bases, with 10 bases between them. CDR3 size: 12 residues. Germline-derived CDR1 and CDR2 are SGHTA and FQGNSA.

The chain recombines TRBV7-9 with TRBJ1-5; 7 bases are a match to TRBD1. The CDR3 totals 14 residues. V lost 5 bases and J lost 0; bases outside the gene matches: 1. The germline V gene has CDR1 SEHNR and CDR2 FQNEAQ (reference sequence). The CDR3 nucleotides are TGTGCCAGCAGCGACAGGGATAGCAATCAGCCCCAGCATTTT. It codes for CASSDRDSNQPQHF.

This sequence joins TRBV7-2 and TRBJ2-7; D is possibly TRBD1 (6 bases). V gave up 1 base and J gave up 0 bases, with 10 bases separating them. The germline V gene has CDR1 SGHTA and CDR2 FQGNSA. The CDR3 runs to 15 residues. This CDR3 reads CASSLGGPLSYEQYF. The CDR3 DNA follows: TGTGCCAGCAGCTTAGGGGGGCCCCTCTCCTACGAGCAGTACTTC.